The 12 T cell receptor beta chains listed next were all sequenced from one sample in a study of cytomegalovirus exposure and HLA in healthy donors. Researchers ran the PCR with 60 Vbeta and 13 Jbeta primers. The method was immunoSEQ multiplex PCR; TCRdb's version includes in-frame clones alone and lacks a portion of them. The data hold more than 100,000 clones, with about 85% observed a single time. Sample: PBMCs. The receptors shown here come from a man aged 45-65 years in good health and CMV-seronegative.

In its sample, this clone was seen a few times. CDR3 amino acids: CASSQEIGGNSPLHF. The CDR3 DNA sequence: TGTGCCAGCAGCCAGGAAATCGGGGGTAATTCACCCCTCCACTTT. The chain uses TRBV4-2 and TRBJ1-6; TRBD1 is a possible D gene (5 bases). The CDR3 consists of 15 residues. V was shortened by 3 bases and J by 6 bases, with 12 bases between the two germline ends. Germline V gene sequence: CDR1 LGHNA, CDR2 YNFKEQ.

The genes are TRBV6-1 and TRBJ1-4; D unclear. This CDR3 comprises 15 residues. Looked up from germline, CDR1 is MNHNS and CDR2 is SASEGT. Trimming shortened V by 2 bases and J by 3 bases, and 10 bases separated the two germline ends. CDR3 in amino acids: CASSEIVRANEKLFF. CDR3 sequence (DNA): TGTGCCAGCAGTGAAATTGTGAGGGCTAATGAAAAACTGTTTTTT.

This CDR3 is CASTRQGSYEQYF. The CDR3 coding sequence is TGTGCCAGCACGCGACAGGGCTCCTACGAGCAGTACTTC. The V call is TRBV7-9, the J call TRBJ2-7; 7 nucleotides line up with TRBD1. The CDR3 has 13 residues. The germline V gene encodes CDR1 SEHNR and CDR2 FQNEAQ (reference sequence). The V gene end was trimmed by 7 bases and the J gene end by 0 bases; junction bases not matched to a gene: 3. The complete variable domain, with remaining parts taken from reference TRBV7-9 and TRBJ2-7, reads DTGVSQNPRHKITKRGQNVTFRCDPISEHNRLYWYRQTLGQGPEFLTYFQNEAQLEKSRLLSDRFSAERPKGSFSTLEIQRTEQGDSAMYLCASTRQGSYEQYFGPGTRLTVT.

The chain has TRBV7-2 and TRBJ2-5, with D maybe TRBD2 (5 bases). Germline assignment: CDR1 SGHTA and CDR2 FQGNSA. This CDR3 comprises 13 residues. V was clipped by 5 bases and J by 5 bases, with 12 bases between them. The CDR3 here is CASSRGSGETQYF. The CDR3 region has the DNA TGTGCCAGCAGCCGCGGGTCGGGCGAGACCCAGTACTTC.

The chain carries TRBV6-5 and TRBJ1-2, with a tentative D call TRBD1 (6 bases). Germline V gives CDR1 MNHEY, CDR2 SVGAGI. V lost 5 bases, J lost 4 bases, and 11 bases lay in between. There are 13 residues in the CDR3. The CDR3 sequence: CASSDRIAYGYTF. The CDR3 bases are TGTGCCAGCAGTGACAGGATTGCCTATGGCTACACCTTC.

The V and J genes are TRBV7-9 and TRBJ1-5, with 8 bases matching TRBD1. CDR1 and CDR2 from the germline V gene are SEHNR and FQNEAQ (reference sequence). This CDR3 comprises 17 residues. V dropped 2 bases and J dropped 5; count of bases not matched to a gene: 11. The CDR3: CASSLSAGGQGHQPQHF. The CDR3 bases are TGTGCCAGCAGCTTAAGCGCGGGCGGACAGGGTCATCAGCCCCAGCATTTT.

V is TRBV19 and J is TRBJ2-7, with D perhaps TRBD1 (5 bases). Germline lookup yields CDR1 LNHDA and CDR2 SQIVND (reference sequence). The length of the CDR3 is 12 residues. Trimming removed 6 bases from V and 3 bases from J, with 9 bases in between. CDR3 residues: CASRDDSYEQYF. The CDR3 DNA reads TGTGCCAGTAGAGACGACAGCTACGAGCAGTACTTC.

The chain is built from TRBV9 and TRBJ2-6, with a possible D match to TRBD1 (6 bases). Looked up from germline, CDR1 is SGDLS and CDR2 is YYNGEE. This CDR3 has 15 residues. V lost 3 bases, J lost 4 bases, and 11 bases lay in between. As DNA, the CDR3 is TGTGCCAGCAGCGGGTCCGGGACAGGGGCCAACGTCCTGACTTTC. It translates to CASSGSGTGANVLTF.

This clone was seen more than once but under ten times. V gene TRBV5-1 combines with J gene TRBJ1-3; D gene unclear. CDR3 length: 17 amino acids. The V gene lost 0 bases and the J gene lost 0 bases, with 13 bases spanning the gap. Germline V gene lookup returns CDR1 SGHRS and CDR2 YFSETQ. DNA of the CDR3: TGCGCCAGCAGCTTGGTCGGCCAGGCCGACTCTGGAAACACCATATATTTT. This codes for CASSLVGQADSGNTIYF.

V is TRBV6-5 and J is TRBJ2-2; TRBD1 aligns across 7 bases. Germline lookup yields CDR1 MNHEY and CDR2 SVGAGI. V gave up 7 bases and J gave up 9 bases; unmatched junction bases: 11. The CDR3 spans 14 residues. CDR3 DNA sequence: TGTGCCAGCACAGACAGGGTAGGGAGCAGGGAGCTGTTTTTT. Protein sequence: CASTDRVGSRELFF.

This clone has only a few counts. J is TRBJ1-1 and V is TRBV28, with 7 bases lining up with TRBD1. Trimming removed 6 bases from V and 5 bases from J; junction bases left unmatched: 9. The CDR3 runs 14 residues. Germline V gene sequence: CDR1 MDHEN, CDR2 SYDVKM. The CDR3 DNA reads TGTGCCAGCAGCCCCCCGGACAGGAGAACTGAAGCTTTCTTT. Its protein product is CASSPPDRRTEAFF.

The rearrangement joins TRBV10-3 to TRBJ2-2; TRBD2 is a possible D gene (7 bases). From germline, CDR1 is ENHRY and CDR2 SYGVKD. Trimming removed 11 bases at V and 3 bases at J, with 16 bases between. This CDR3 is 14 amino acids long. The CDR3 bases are TGTGCCGTGAGGGGGGGAGCCGACACCGGGGAGCTGTTTTTT. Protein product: CAVRGGADTGELFF.